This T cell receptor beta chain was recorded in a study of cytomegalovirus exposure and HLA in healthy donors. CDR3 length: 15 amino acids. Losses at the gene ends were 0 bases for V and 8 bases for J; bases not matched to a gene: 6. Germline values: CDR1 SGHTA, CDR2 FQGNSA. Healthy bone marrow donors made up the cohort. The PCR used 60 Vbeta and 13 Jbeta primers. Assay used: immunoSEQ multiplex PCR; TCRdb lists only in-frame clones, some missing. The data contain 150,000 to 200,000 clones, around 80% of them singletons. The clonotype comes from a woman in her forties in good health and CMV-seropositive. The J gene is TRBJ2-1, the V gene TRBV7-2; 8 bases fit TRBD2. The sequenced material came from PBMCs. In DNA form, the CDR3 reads TGTGCCAGCAGCTTAGCGGCGGGAGGAGGCGATGAGCAGTTCTTC. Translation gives CASSLAAGGGDEQFF.